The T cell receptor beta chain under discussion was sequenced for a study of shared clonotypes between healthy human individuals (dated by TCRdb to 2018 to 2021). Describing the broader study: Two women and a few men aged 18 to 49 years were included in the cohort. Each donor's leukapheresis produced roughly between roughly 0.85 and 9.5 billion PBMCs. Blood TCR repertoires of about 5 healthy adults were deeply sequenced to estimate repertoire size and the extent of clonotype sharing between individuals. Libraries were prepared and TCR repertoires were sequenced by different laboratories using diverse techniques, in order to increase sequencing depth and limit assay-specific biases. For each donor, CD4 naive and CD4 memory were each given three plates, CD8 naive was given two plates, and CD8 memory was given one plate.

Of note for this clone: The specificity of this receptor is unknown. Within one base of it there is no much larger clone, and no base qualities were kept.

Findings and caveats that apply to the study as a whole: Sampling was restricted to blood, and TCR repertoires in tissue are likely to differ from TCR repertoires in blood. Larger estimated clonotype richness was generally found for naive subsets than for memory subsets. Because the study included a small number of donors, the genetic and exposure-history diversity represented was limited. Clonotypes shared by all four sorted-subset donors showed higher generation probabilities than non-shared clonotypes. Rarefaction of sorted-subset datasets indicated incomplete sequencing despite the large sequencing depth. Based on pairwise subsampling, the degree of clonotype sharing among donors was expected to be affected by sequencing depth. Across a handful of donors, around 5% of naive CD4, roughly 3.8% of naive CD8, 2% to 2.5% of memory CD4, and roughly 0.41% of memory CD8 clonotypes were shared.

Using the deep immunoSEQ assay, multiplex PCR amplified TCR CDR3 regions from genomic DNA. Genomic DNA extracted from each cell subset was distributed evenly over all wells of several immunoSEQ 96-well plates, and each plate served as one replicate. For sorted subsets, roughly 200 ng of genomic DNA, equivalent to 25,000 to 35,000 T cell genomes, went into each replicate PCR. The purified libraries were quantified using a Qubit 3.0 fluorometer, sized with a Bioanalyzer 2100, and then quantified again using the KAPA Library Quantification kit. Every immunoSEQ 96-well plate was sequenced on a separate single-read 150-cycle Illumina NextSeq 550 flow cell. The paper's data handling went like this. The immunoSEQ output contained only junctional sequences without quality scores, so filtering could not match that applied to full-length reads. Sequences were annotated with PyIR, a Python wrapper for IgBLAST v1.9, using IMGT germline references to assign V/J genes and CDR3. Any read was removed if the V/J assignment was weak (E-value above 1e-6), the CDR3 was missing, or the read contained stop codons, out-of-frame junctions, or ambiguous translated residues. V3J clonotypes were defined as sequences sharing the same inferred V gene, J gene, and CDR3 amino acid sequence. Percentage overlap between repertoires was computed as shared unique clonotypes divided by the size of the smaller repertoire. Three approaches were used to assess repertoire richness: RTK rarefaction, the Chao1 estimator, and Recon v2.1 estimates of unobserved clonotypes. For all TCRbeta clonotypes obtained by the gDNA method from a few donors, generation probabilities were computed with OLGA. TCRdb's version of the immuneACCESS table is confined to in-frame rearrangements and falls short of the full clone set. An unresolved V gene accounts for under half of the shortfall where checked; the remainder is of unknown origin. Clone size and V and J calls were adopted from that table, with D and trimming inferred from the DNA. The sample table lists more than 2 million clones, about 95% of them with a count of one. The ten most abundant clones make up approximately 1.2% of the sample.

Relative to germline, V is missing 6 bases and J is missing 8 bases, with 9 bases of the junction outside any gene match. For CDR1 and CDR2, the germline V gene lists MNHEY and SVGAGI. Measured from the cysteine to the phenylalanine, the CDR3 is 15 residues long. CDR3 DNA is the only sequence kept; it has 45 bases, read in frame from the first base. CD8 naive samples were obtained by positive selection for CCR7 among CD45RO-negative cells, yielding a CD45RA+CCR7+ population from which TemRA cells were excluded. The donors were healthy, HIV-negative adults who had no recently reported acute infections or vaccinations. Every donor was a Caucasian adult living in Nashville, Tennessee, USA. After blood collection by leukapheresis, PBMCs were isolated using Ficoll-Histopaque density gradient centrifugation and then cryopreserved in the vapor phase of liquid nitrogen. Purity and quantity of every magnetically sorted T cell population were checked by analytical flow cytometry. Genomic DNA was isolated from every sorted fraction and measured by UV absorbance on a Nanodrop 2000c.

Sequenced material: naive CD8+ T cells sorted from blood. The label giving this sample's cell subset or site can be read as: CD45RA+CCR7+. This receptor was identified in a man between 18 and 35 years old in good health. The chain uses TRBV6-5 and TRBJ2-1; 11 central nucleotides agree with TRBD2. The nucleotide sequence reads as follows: TGTGCCAGCAGCCCGACTAGCGGGAATAGGGATGAGCAGTTCTTC. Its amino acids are CASSPTSGNRDEQFF.